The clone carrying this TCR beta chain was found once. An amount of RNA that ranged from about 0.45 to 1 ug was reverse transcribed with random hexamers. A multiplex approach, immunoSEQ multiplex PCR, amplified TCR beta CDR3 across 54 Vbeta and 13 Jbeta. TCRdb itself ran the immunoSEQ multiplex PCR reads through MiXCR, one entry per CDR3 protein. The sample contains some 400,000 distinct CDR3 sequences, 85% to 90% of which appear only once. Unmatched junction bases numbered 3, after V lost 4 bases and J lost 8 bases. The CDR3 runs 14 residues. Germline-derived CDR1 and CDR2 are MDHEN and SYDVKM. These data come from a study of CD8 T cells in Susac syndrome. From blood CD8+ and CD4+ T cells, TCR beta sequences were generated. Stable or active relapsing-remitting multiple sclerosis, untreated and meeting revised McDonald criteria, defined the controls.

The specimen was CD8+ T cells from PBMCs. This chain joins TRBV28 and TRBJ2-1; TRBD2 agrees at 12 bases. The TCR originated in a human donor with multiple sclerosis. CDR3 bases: TGTGCCAGCAGTTGGACTAGCGGGACACATGAGCAGTTCTTC. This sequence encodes CASSWTSGTHEQFF.